The source of this T cell receptor beta chain is a study of lymphopenia after photon versus proton radiotherapy. Study-wide points: Larger post-nadir TCR diversity loss correlated inversely with survival in deceased patients. Photon-treated patients lost naive T cells and TCR diversity; proton-treated stayed stable.

Clones were read by immunoSEQ multiplex PCR, and TCRdb kept only the in-frame ones, dropping some. The table shows 25,000 to 30,000 clones, with 75% to 90% occurring only once. Details on this clone: Its antigen remains unknown.

Germline CDR1 is MDHEN and CDR2 is SYDVKM. The CDR3 totals 15 residues. Trimming pared 2 bases from V and 6 bases from J, leaving 17 bases between. V usage is TRBV28 and J usage is TRBJ2-7, with a tentative D call TRBD2 (7 bases). The specimen comprised peripheral blood, sampled from a patient treated with photon-based radiotherapy. This receptor was obtained from a man in his thirties or forties with gastric cancer. The CDR3 DNA reads as TGTGCCAGCAGTTTAGCCGGGGGGCATATTGGCGAGCAGTACTTC. Translated, it gives CASSLAGGHIGEQYF.